This T cell receptor beta chain was sequenced in a study of regulatory T cells in long-lasting Graves disease. The time point: persistent/refractory GD, antithyroid drugs over 5 years with positive TRAb. PBMCs were the source of the RNA used for TCR sequencing. It was by American Thyroid Association guidelines that Graves' disease was diagnosed. As to this clonotype: Its antigen is as yet unknown.

Investigators prepared the TCR beta libraries by applying iRepertoire HTBI primers and Arm-PCR of CDR3 regions. In TCRdb, the multiplex PCR reads were re-called with MiXCR into one record per CDR3 protein. The sample yields more than 350,000 distinct CDR3 sequences, roughly a fifth seen once. Germline V CDR1 and CDR2: MNHNS, SASEGT. This CDR3 contains 15 residues. With V trimmed by 7 bases and J by 8 bases, 9 bases remained unmatched. General study findings and limits: A greater number of public clonotypes (2,741) was shared by persistent patients than by new patients (over 900).

The receptor was isolated from a female donor with Graves disease. The chain uses TRBV6-1 and TRBJ1-4; 11 positions agree with TRBD1. The material sequenced was peripheral blood mononuclear cells (PBMCs), taken when the disease was refractory, from a patient treated with antithyroid drugs. CDR3 nucleotide sequence: TGTGCCAGCACCCACTCGGGGACAGGGGGAGAAAAACTGTTTTTT. Translated: CASTHSGTGGEKLFF.